Listed here are 4 T cell receptor beta chains from one sample, sequenced in a study of blood T cell repertoires in COVID-19. Only in-frame clones appear in the TCRdb table, and some are missing; sequencing was by immunoSEQ multiplex PCR. The sample has some 130,000 clones, 90% seen once; the top ten hold roughly 3.7%. The sample consisted of peripheral blood. Every receptor here comes from a man aged 45-65 years with active COVID-19.

Details on this clone: Other DNA sequences in this specimen translate into the identical CDR3. The V and J genes are TRBV24-1 and TRBJ1-5, with a possible D match to TRBD1 (6 bases). CDR3 length equals 15 residues. Trimming left V 3 bases short and J 2 bases short, with 10 bases between. Germline V CDR1 and CDR2: KGHDR, SFDVKD. For the CDR3, the DNA is TGTGCCACCAGTGATCCCCGGACAGGCAATCAGCCCCAGCATTTT. Its translation: CATSDPRTGNQPQHF.

The rearrangement uses TRBV5-1 and TRBJ2-1; D unclear. CDR3 length: 15 residues. CDR1 SGHRS and CDR2 YFSETQ come from the germline V gene. The V end was cut by 4 bases, the J end by 0 bases, with 11 bases between. For the CDR3, the DNA is TGCGCCAGCAGCATAAATCCTAGCTCCTACAATGAGCAGTTCTTC. Protein sequence: CASSINPSSYNEQFF.

The chain has TRBV24-1 and TRBJ2-1, with 12 bases matching TRBD2. The V gene end was trimmed by 2 bases and the J gene end by 12 bases; junction bases not matched to a gene: 10. CDR3 length: 16 residues. Looked up from germline, CDR1 is KGHDR and CDR2 is SFDVKD. The CDR3 sequence: CATSDSSGRAIYGQFF. The CDR3 bases are TGTGCCACCAGTGATTCTAGCGGGAGGGCCATCTATGGGCAGTTCTTC.

The table lists this clone with a count of one. This rearrangement joins TRBV9 to TRBJ2-2; 8 nucleotides line up with TRBD2. The CDR3 length is 15 residues. The V segment lost 5 bases and the J segment 1 base; nucleotides outside the gene matches: 4. CDR1 is SGDLS, CDR2 YYNGEE, per germline. The CDR3 nucleotides are TGTGCCAGCAGGGCGAGCGGGGGGAACACCGGGGAGCTGTTTTTT. Translating it yields CASRASGGNTGELFF.